The present T cell receptor beta chain was sequenced within a study of T cell repertoires in cytomegalovirus infection. Study at large: From public TCR beta signatures came an indication of both CMV infection and matching HLA type.

Germline trimming cut 1 base from V and 7 bases from J; bases unmatched to any gene: 12. The CDR3 loop spans 17 amino acids. The germline CDR1 and CDR2 sequences are SEHNR and FQNEAQ (reference sequence). General study findings and limits: Public TCR beta family frequency separated CMV-and-HLA carriers, including in an independent cohort.

TCRdb called the reads again in MiXCR, with one record for every CDR3 protein. The sample has around 110,000 distinct CDR3 sequences, roughly 9.1% seen once. To note about this clonotype: Its antigen is as yet unknown.

The source is a human donor in good health (CMV status not recorded). Some clones in this sample may be carry-over from other donors' samples. Material: PBMCs, sequenced either directly or after in vitro stimulation (not recorded which). V usage is TRBV7-9 and J usage is TRBJ2-1, with 8 bases matching TRBD1. The CDR3 spells CASSLEVVRGLKNEQFF. The CDR3 DNA sequence: TGTGCCAGCAGCTTAGAAGTTGTCAGGGGGCTGAAAAATGAGCAGTTCTTC.